The 9 T cell receptor beta chains below come from one sample, sequenced in a study of blood T cell repertoires in COVID-19. Only in-frame clones appear in the TCRdb table, and some are missing; sequencing was by immunoSEQ multiplex PCR. The repertoire holds roughly 110,000 clones, with 85% as singletons. The sample comprised peripheral blood. All receptors come from a man between 35 and 55 years old with acute or convalescent COVID-19.

V usage is TRBV13 and J usage is TRBJ2-5; 7 nucleotides agree with TRBD1. CDR3 size: 17 residues. Unmatched junction bases numbered 17, after V lost 5 bases and J lost 5 bases. Germline CDR1 PRHDT, CDR2 FYEKMQ (reference sequence). CDR3 amino acids: CASSERTGRGPGETQYF. The CDR3 DNA follows: TGTGCCAGCAGCGAGCGGACGGGTAGGGGGCCAGGGGAGACCCAGTACTTC.

The chain employs TRBV6-2 or TRBV6-3 and TRBJ2-3; no definite D call. This CDR3 is built from 15 residues. Germline V gene lookup returns CDR1 MNHEY and CDR2 SVGEGT. Trimming left V 4 bases short and J 1 base short, with 12 bases between. The CDR3 loop is CASSLLPTGTDTQYF. The CDR3 nucleotides are TGTGCCAGCAGTTTACTCCCAACAGGCACAGATACGCAGTATTTT.

The chain combines TRBV3-1 (or the pseudogene TRBV3-2) with TRBJ2-3; tentative D call: TRBD2 (6 bases). V was trimmed by 5 bases and J by 3 bases, leaving 15 bases between them. This CDR3 comprises 15 residues. From germline, CDR1 is LGHDT and CDR2 YNNKEL (reference sequence). The CDR3 spells CASSSGVAATDTQYF. CDR3 coding DNA: TGTGCCAGCAGCTCCGGGGTAGCGGCGACAGATACGCAGTATTTT.

This clone was found once. This chain joins TRBV6-5 and TRBJ2-7; D is possibly TRBD2 (6 bases). The CDR3 runs to 15 residues. CDR1 is MNHEY, CDR2 SVGAGI, per germline. Trimming left V 8 bases short and J 0 bases short, with 17 bases between. The CDR3 here is CASVDLGSGSYEQYF. The DNA for the CDR3 is TGTGCCAGCGTCGATCTGGGTAGCGGCTCCTACGAGCAGTACTTC.

The chain has TRBV19 and TRBJ1-1; 8 nucleotides agree with TRBD1. CDR1 and CDR2 from the germline V gene are LNHDA and SQIVND (reference sequence). V was pared by 7 bases and J by 7 bases, with 17 bases of the junction left unmatched. The CDR3 loop spans 16 amino acids. The CDR3 loop reads CASTSPYAGQGVEAFF. CDR3 DNA sequence: TGTGCCAGTACCTCCCCCTACGCCGGACAGGGCGTTGAAGCTTTCTTT.

The CDR3 DNA follows: TGTGCCAGTAGTTCACGGGCTCCGCGGGCCTCCTTAGCTAACTATGGCTACACCTTC. Its protein product is CASSSRAPRASLANYGYTF. The chain recombines TRBV19 with TRBJ1-2; D remains ambiguous. With 5 bases removed from V and 0 bases from J, the gap between germline ends came to 25 bases. Germline V gene lookup returns CDR1 LNHDA and CDR2 SQIVND (reference sequence). The CDR3 is made up of 19 amino acids.

The rearrangement links TRBV3-1 (or the pseudogene TRBV3-2) to TRBJ1-6; maybe TRBD1 (6 bases). Trimming left V 0 bases short and J 5 bases short, with 14 bases between. This CDR3 is 17 amino acids long. The germline V gene encodes CDR1 LGHDT and CDR2 YNNKEL (reference sequence). As DNA, the CDR3 is TGTGCCAGCAGCCAAGATCAGGGGCCTACCGATAATTCACCCCTCCACTTT. Amino acids: CASSQDQGPTDNSPLHF.

This clone was seen only a few times. This sequence joins TRBV5-4 and TRBJ1-4; D is unresolved. V was clipped by 5 bases and J by 7 bases, with 12 bases between them. The CDR3 length is 13 residues. Germline lookup yields CDR1 SGHNT and CDR2 YYREEE (reference sequence). DNA for the CDR3: TGTGCCAGCAGGCCCCGGGGAGGTGAAAAACTGTTTTTT. Translated, it gives CASRPRGGEKLFF.

The chain has TRBV11-2 and TRBJ1-1; TRBD1 agrees at 7 bases. Trimming took 4 bases from V and 1 from J; bases not matched to a gene: 3. The germline gives CDR1 SGHAT, CDR2 FQNNGV. This CDR3 has 14 amino acids. The CDR3, as DNA: TGTGCCAGCAGCTCCGGACAGGCGAACACTGAAGCTTTCTTT. Translating it yields CASSSGQANTEAFF. The full variable domain, rest sourced from reference TRBV11-2 and TRBJ1-1, is EAGVAQSPRYKIIEKRQSVAFWCNPISGHATLYWYQQILGQGPKLLIQFQNNGVVDDSQLPKDRFSAERLKGVDSTLKIQPAKLEDSAVYLCASSSGQANTEAFFGQGTRLTVV.